The entry that follows covers one TCR beta chain sequence. Its antigen is currently unknown. Produced via immunoSEQ multiplex PCR; TCRdb's table is partial and in-frame only. The sample yields approximately 41,000 clones, around 87% seen once. These data are taken from a study of OX40 agonist ivuxolimab in advanced cancers. Germline V gene sequence: CDR1 SGDLS, CDR2 YYNGEE. The CDR3 length is 13 residues. Trimming left V 2 bases short and J 2 bases short, with 6 bases between. Regarding the study as a whole: The antigens recognized by the expanded peripheral T cells, that is their antigen specificity, were not determined.

This sequence originates from an adult with an advanced solid tumor such as melanoma, head and neck, liver or kidney cancer. The chain joins TRBV9 to TRBJ2-3; perhaps TRBD2 as D (5 bases). The sample consisted of CD4+ or CD8+ T cells sorted from blood, taken in a trial of the OX40 agonist ivuxolimab. DNA of the CDR3: TGTGCCAGCAGCGTCGGGGTCACAGATACGCAGTATTTT. Protein: CASSVGVTDTQYF.